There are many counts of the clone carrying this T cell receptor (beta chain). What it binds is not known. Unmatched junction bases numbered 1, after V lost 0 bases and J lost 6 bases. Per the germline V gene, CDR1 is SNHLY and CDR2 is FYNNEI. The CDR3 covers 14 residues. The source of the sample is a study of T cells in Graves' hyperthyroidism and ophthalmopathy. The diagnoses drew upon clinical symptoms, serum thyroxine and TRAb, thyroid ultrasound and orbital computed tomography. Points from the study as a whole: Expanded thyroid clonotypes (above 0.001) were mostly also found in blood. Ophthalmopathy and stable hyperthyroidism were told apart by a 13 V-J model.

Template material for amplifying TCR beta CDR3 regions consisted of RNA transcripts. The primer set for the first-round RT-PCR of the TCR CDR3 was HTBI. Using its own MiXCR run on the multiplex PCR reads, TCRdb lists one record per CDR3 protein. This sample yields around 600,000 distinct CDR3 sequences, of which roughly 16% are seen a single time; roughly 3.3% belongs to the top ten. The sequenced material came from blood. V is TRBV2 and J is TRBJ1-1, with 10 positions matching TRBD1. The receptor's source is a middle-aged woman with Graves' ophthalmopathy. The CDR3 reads CASSEAGQGPEAFF. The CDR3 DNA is TGTGCCAGCAGTGAAGCGGGACAGGGGCCTGAAGCTTTCTTT.